The 17 T cell receptor beta chains below were found in one sample sequenced in a study of T cells in women clearing cervical HPV infection. TCRdb's copy holds only in-frame clones and misses some; the assay was immunoSEQ multiplex PCR. This specimen shows some 16,000 clones; the ten leading clones hold about 10%. Sequencing was performed on blood buffy coat. Every receptor here comes from a woman between 18 and 70 years old with a cervical HPV16 infection that either progressed to CIN3+ or cleared (not recorded which).

In terms of frequency, this clone is medium-sized. From the germline J gene comes the end of the CDR3, since the read stops 3 residues before it. V is TRBV14 and J is TRBJ2-7, with D hard to call. The CDR3 sequence is 11 residues long. V lost 2 bases and J 4 bases, leaving 3 bases between the germline ends. Per the germline V gene, CDR1 is SGHDN and CDR2 is FVKESK. CDR3 amino acids: CASSQLYEQYF. CDR3 bases read: TGTGCCAGCAGCCAACTTTACGAG.

Details on this clone: The read terminates 3 residues before the CDR3 end, so the remaining end is supplied by the germline J gene. This rearrangement joins TRBV5-6 to TRBJ1-4; D is ambiguous. Between the trimmed V and J ends, which lost 4 bases and 0 bases, there was a span of 7 bases. In germline, CDR1 is SGHDT, CDR2 YYEEEE. This CDR3 has 14 amino acids. The sequenced part of the CDR3 DNA is TGTGCCAGCAGCCCCAGTACAACTAATGAAAAA. It specifies CASSPSTTNEK. The complete CDR3 sequence is CASSPSTTNEKLFF.

Partial CDR3 DNA: TGTGCCAGCAGCTCCGGGACAGGGGCGGGGACTGAA. It is translated as CASSSGTGAGTE. The complete CDR3 sequence is CASSSGTGAGTEAFF. The V and J genes are TRBV5-4 and TRBJ1-1, with TRBD1 identical over 10 bases. Read data end 3 residues before the CDR3 end; the end is taken from the germline J gene. Unmatched junction bases numbered 7, after V lost 3 bases and J lost 5 bases. The CDR3 length is 15 residues. Germline CDR1 is SGHNT and CDR2 is YYREEE (reference sequence).

The CDR3 is CASRLTGMNTEAFF. Incomplete CDR3 DNA: TGTGCCAGCAGGCTGACAGGAATGAACACTGAA. J is TRBJ1-1 and V is TRBV7-2; weak D call: TRBD1 (6 bases). The read ends 3 residues early relative to the CDR3; the germline J gene fills the gap. Trimming stripped 6 bases from V and 0 bases from J, with 11 bases between. Germline CDR1 and CDR2: SGHTA and FQGNSA. The CDR3 is 14 amino acids.

With respect to this clone: The CDR3 goes on 3 residues after the read ends, and that part is filled in from the germline J gene. The chain uses TRBV19 and TRBJ1-2, with 7 bases fitting TRBD1. Germline assignment: CDR1 LNHDA and CDR2 SQIVND (reference sequence). V shed 5 bases, J shed 2 bases, and the junction held 8 bases outside the gene matches. The length of the CDR3 is 15 residues. The covered CDR3 bases are TGTGCCAGTAGTGTCCAGGGACAGTTGAACTATGGC. The encoded protein is CASSVQGQLNYG. The full CDR3 reads CASSVQGQLNYGYTF.

A word on this clone: The CDR3 end is not reached by the read, which stops 3 residues before it; the germline J gene fills it in. The chain has TRBV10-3 and TRBJ2-5; TRBD2 matches 8 bases. Losses at the gene ends were 5 bases for V and 5 bases for J; bases not matched to a gene: 13. CDR3 length: 16 amino acids. Germline V gives CDR1 ENHRY, CDR2 SYGVKD. This CDR3 reads CAISRKNAGGGETQYF. Incomplete CDR3 DNA: TGTGCCATCAGTAGAAAAAACGCGGGGGGAGGGGAGACC.

Notes on this clone: The read finishes 3 residues shy of the CDR3 end, and the germline J gene is used to complete it. The chain carries TRBV29-1 and TRBJ1-4, with 7 bases lining up with TRBD1. Germline V lookup: CDR1 SQVTM, CDR2 ANQGSEA. The length of the CDR3 is 12 residues. Partial CDR3 DNA: TGCAACGTGGGACAGCATAATGAAAAA. It yields the protein CNVGQHNEK. The full CDR3 protein is CNVGQHNEKLFF.

Comment on this clone: From the germline J gene comes the end of the CDR3, since the read stops 3 residues before it. The chain couples TRBV19 to TRBJ2-7, with 10 bases lining up with TRBD1. The CDR3 runs 14 residues. Germline trimming cut 7 bases from V and 3 bases from J; bases unmatched to any gene: 6. From germline, CDR1 is LNHDA and CDR2 SQIVND (reference sequence). The chain's CDR3 is CASTPTGGIYEQYF. The DNA read from the CDR3 is TGTGCCAGTACCCCGACAGGGGGCATCTACGAG. The whole variable domain, filled in from reference TRBV19 and TRBJ2-7, reads DGGITQSPKYLFRKEGQNVTLSCEQNLNHDAMYWYRQDPGQGLRLIYYSQIVNDFQKGDIAEGYSVSREKKESFPLTVTSAQKNPTAFYLCASTPTGGIYEQYFGPGTRLTVT.

For this clone: The read terminates 3 residues before the CDR3 end, so the remaining end is supplied by the germline J gene. This sequence joins TRBV12-5 and TRBJ1-1; the D gene is possibly TRBD1 (5 bases). Germline V gene sequence: CDR1 LGHNT, CDR2 FRNRAP. This CDR3 is built from 12 residues. V gave up 6 bases and J gave up 5 bases, with 10 bases separating them. Incomplete CDR3 DNA: TGTGCTAGTGGGCGGGGGTGGACTGAA. It yields the protein CASGRGWTE. From start to end, the CDR3 is CASGRGWTEAFF.

On this clone itself: The missing CDR3 end, 3 residues past where the read stops, is filled in from the germline J gene. This chain connects TRBV27 to TRBJ2-3; D is uncertain. Trimming took 10 bases from V and 5 from J, leaving 13 bases between them. CDR1 is MNHEY and CDR2 is SMNVEV in the germline V gene (reference sequence). This CDR3 region has 12 residues. CDR3 residues: CATLSQGDTQYF. The part of the CDR3 DNA that was read is TGTGCCACCTTGTCCCAAGGAGATACG.

As concerns this clone: The read is 3 residues too short to cover the CDR3 end, so that end is filled in from the germline J gene. The chain links TRBV28 to TRBJ1-6; D not resolved. V lost 6 bases and J 7 bases, leaving 16 bases between the germline ends. CDR1 MDHEN and CDR2 SYDVKM come from the germline V gene. CDR3 length: 15 amino acids. The sequenced part of the CDR3 DNA is TGTGCCAGCAGGTCGAGTGAACTAAGGAATTCACCC. This encodes CASRSSELRNSP. The whole CDR3 protein reads CASRSSELRNSPLHF.

Of note for this clone: The read finishes 3 residues shy of the CDR3 end, and the germline J gene is used to complete it. V usage is TRBV4-1 and J usage is TRBJ1-1; D is possibly TRBD1 (5 bases). V was cut by 6 bases and J by 4 bases, with 12 bases left in between. Germline loops: CDR1 MGHRA, CDR2 YSYEKL. This CDR3 region has 13 residues. CDR3 in amino acids: CASSRGASTEAFF. The CDR3 bases that were read are TGCGCCAGCAGTCGAGGGGCGAGCACTGAA.

To note about this clone: The read ends 3 residues early relative to the CDR3; the germline J gene fills the gap. This chain uses TRBV20-1 with TRBJ1-5; D remains unclear. CDR3 size: 14 residues. V shed 6 bases and J shed 1 base, with 13 bases lying between them. CDR1 is DFQATT, CDR2 SNEGSKA, per germline (reference sequence). The sequenced part of the CDR3 DNA is TGCAGTGCAGCGACCCTTTGGAGCAATCAGCCC. This translates into CSAATLWSNQP. The full-length CDR3 reads as CSAATLWSNQPQHF.

Comments on this clone: The read finishes 3 residues shy of the CDR3 end, and the germline J gene is used to complete it. The V and J genes are TRBV2 and TRBJ1-1; TRBD1 might be the D (5 bases). Per the germline V gene, CDR1 is SNHLY and CDR2 is FYNNEI. Trimming cost V 2 bases and J 1 base, with 5 bases left between them. The CDR3 runs to 13 residues. Incomplete CDR3 DNA: TGTGCCAGCAGTGAAAGGGGGAACACTGAA. Residues: CASSERGNTE. The entire CDR3 protein reads CASSERGNTEAFF.

For this clone: Read coverage stops 3 residues before the CDR3 terminus; the germline J gene supplies the remainder. This chain uses TRBV5-6 with TRBJ2-1; TRBD2 matches at 7 bases. CDR1 and CDR2 (germline): SGHDT, YYEEEE. V was pared by 0 bases and J by 6 bases, with 3 bases of the junction left unmatched. This CDR3 comprises 14 residues. The CDR3 sequence is CASSLGLAANEQFF. The CDR3 DNA, read in part, is TGTGCCAGCAGCTTGGGACTAGCAGCCAATGAG.

Concerning this clone itself: The DNA ends 3 residues before the CDR3 does, and the rest of the CDR3 is filled in from the germline J gene. The gene calls are TRBV29-1 and TRBJ2-7; D gene ambiguous. The V gene lost 4 bases and the J gene lost 1 base, with 8 bases spanning the gap. The CDR3 runs to 12 residues. The germline gives CDR1 SQVTM, CDR2 ANQGSEA. CDR3 sequence: CSVGLGSYEQYF. The CDR3 DNA, read in part, is TGCAGCGTTGGTTTAGGGTCCTACGAG.

Concerning this clone: The observed sequence ends 3 residues before the CDR3 terminus, with the missing tail filled in from the germline J gene. The V gene is TRBV20-1, the J gene TRBJ1-1; D unclear. There are 11 residues in the CDR3. Germline V gene lookup returns CDR1 DFQATT and CDR2 SNEGSKA (reference sequence). The CDR3 DNA, read in part, is TGCAGTGCTGACGGACGGGGTAAA. Translation: CSADGRGK. The CDR3 reads in full as CSADGRGKAFF.